The source of this T cell receptor beta chain is a study of shared clonotypes between healthy human individuals (TCRdb year 2020). Study-level background: The cohort included three men and a couple of women between 18 and 49 years of age. Each donor's leukapheresis produced roughly between about 0.8 and 8.9 billion PBMCs. To estimate repertoire size and how much clonotype sharing occurs between individuals, the study deeply sequenced the blood TCR repertoires of a handful of healthy adults. To increase sequencing depth and limit assay-specific biases, TCR repertoire library preparation and sequencing were carried out by different laboratories using diverse techniques. Results the study describes overall, beyond this receptor: Sampling was restricted to blood, and TCR repertoires in tissues likely differ from the TCR repertoires found in blood. Pairwise subsampling indicated that sequencing depth was expected to affect the degree of clonotype sharing among donors. Because the study included a small number of donors, the genetic and exposure-history diversity represented was limited.

The donors were healthy, HIV-negative adults with no recently reported acute infections or vaccinations. Every donor was a Caucasian adult living in Nashville, Tennessee, USA. For unsorted samples, 70 million to 95 million PBMCs were counted, and genomic DNA was extracted using the QIAamp DNA Blood Mini kit. After blood collection by leukapheresis, PBMCs were isolated using Ficoll-Histopaque density gradient centrifugation and then cryopreserved in the vapor phase of liquid nitrogen. Details on this clone: The antigen it binds to is not known. No base quality values were provided; no much bigger clone lies one nucleotide off.

Using the deep immunoSEQ assay, multiplex PCR amplified TCR CDR3 regions from genomic DNA. Extracted genomic DNA from each cell subset was spread evenly across all wells of several immunoSEQ 96-well plates, with each plate serving as a replicate. Each replicate PCR for unsorted PBMC received approximately 0.3 ug genomic DNA, equal to about 30,000 T cell genomes. Unsorted PBMC genomic DNA was sequenced across ten immunoSEQ deep assay plates. Purified libraries were quantified with a Qubit 3.0 fluorometer, sized on a Bioanalyzer 2100, and re-quantified with the KAPA Library Quantification kit. Every immunoSEQ 96-well plate was sequenced on a dedicated single-read 150-cycle Illumina NextSeq 550 flow cell. Turning to the authors' computational methods: The immunoSEQ output contained only junctional sequences without quality scores, so filtering could not match that applied to full-length reads. To assign V/J genes and CDR3, sequences were annotated against IMGT germline references using PyIR, a Python wrapper for IgBLAST v1.9. Reads were filtered out if the reads had weak V/J assignments (E-value above 1e-6), no CDR3, stop codons, out-of-frame junctions, or ambiguous translated residues. V3J clonotypes were defined as sequences sharing an identical inferred V gene, J gene, and CDR3 amino acid sequence. The percentage overlap between two repertoires was calculated by dividing the number of shared unique clonotypes by the size of the smaller repertoire. Three approaches were used to assess repertoire richness: RTK rarefaction, the Chao1 estimator, and Recon v2.1 estimates of unobserved clonotypes. Entries here come from immuneACCESS through TCRdb and include only in-frame sequences with V and J called. Some clones fail to appear in such tables; in the studies checked, an unresolved V gene covers under half of the shortfall, and the cause of the remainder is unknown. V and J calls plus clone size are reproduced from that table; the DNA served to infer D and trimming. This sample lists about 460,000 clones; more than 70% were detected once. The ten largest account for around 11% of the sample.

V and J are trimmed by 6 bases and 4 bases, and the gene matches miss 7 bases of the junction. The CDR3 sequence holds 15 residues, the cysteine and phenylalanine included. The entry retains the CDR3 DNA only, 45 bases that are in frame from base 1. CDR1 and CDR2, per the germline V gene (reference sequence), are MNHNY and SVGAGI. The sequencing sample was made of PBMCs. The chain uses TRBV6-6 and TRBJ2-1, and 9 bases in between align with TRBD2. This clonotype was obtained from a woman aged 40 to 50 in good health. Some clones in this sample may be carry-over from other donors' samples. The nucleotide sequence reads as follows: TGTGCCAGCAGGAGACTAGCGGACGAATACAATGAGCAGTTCTTC. This sequence encodes CASRRLADEYNEQFF.